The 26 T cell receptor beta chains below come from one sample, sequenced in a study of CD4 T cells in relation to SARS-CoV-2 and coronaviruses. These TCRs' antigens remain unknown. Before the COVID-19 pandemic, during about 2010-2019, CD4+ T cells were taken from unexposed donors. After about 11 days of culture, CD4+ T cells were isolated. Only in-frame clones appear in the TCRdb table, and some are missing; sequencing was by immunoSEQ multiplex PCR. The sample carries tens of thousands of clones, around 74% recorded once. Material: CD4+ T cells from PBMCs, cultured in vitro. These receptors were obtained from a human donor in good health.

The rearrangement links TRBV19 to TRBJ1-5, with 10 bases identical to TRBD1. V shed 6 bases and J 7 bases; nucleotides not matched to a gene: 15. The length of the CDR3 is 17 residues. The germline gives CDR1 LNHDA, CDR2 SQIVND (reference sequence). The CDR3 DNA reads TGTGCCAGTAGGACTAATCCGGGACAGGGGATCGGACAGCCCCAGCATTTT. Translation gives CASRTNPGQGIGQPQHF.

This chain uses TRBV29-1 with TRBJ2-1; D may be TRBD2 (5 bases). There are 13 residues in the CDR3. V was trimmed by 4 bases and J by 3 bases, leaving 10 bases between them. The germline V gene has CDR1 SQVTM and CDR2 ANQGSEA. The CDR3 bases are TGCAGCGTTGGTGGGAGAAACTACAATGAGCAGTTCTTC. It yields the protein CSVGGRNYNEQFF.

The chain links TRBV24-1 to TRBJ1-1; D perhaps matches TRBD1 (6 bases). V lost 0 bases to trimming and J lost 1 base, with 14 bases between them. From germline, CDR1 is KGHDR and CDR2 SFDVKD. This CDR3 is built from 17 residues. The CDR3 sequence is CATSDLLLRGANTEAFF. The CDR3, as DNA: TGTGCCACCAGTGATTTGCTCCTCCGGGGGGCGAACACTGAAGCTTTCTTT.

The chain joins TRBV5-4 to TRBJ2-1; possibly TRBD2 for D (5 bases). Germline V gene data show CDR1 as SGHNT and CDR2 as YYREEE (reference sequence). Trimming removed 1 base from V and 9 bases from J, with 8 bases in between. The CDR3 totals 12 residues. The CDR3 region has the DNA TGTGCCAGCAGCTTGAGAGGGATTGAGCAGTTCTTC. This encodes CASSLRGIEQFF.

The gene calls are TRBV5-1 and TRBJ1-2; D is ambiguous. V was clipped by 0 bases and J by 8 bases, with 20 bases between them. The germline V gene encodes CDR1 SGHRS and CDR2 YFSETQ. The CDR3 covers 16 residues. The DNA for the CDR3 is TGCGCCAGCAGCTTGGATTCGCCCTCCCGAGGAGGCGGCTACACCTTC. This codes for CASSLDSPSRGGGYTF.

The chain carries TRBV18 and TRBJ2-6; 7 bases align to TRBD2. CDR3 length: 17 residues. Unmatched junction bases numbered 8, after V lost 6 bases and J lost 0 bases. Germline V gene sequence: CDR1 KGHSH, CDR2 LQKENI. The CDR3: CASSHREAVSGANVLTF. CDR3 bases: TGTGCCAGCTCGCACCGGGAGGCCGTCTCTGGGGCCAACGTCCTGACTTTC. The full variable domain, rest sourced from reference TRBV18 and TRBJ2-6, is NAGVMQNPRHLVRRRGQEARLRCSPMKGHSHVYWYRQLPEEGLKFMVYLQKENIIDESGMPKERFSAEFPKEGPSILRIQQVVRGDSAAYFCASSHREAVSGANVLTFGAGSRLTVL.

The CDR3 nucleotides read TGTGCCAGCAGTTTGAGGACAGGGACTGAAGCTTTCTTT. It encodes CASSLRTGTEAFF. This chain links TRBV12-3 or TRBV12-4 with TRBJ1-1; TRBD1 matches at 8 bases. With V trimmed by 3 bases and J by 5 bases, 2 bases remained unmatched. This CDR3 comprises 13 residues.

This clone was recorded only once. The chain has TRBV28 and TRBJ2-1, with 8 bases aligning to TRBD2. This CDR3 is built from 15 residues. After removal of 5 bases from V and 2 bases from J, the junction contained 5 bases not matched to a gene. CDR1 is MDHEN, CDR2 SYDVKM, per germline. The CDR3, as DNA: TGTGCCAGCAGTCTAGGACTAGCCCCCTACAATGAGCAGTTCTTC. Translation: CASSLGLAPYNEQFF.

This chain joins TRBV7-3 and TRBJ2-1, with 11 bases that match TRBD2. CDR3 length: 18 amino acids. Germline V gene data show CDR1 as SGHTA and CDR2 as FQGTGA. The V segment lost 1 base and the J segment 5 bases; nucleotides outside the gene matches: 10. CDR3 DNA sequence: TGTGCCAGCAGCTTAATTCCCCAACTAGCGGGGGACCACAATGAGCAGTTCTTC. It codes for CASSLIPQLAGDHNEQFF.

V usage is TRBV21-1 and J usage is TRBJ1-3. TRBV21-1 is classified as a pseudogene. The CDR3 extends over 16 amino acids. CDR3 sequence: CASSKVGGVSGNTIYF. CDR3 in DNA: TGTGCCAGCAGCAAAGTGGGGGGGGTCTCTGGAAACACCATATATTTT.

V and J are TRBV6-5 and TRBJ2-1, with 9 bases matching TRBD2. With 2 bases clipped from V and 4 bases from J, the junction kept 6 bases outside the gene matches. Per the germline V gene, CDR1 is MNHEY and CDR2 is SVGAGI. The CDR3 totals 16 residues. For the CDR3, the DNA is TGTGCCAGCAGTTACGGTAGACTAGCGGCTTACAATGAGCAGTTCTTC. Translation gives CASSYGRLAAYNEQFF.

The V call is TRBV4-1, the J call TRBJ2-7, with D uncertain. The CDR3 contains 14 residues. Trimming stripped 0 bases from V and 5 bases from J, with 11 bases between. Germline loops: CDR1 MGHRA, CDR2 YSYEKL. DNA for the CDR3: TGCGCCAGCAGCCAAGAGCAAGGGTTCAACGAGCAGTACTTC. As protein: CASSQEQGFNEQYF.

CDR3 in DNA: TGCAGTGCTAGTGGGGGGTTACTTACTAACTATGGCTACACCTTC. The encoded protein is CSASGGLLTNYGYTF. J is TRBJ1-2 and V is TRBV20-1, with D perhaps matching TRBD1 (5 bases). CDR1 DFQATT and CDR2 SNEGSKA come from the germline V gene (reference sequence). The CDR3 sequence is 15 residues long. Trimming pared 3 bases from V and 0 bases from J, leaving 14 bases between.

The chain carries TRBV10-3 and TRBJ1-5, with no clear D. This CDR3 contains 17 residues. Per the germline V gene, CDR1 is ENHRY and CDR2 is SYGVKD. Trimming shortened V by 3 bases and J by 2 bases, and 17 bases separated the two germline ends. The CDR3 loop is CAISEGSPSWGNQPQHF. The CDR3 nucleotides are TGTGCCATCAGTGAAGGCAGCCCTTCGTGGGGCAATCAGCCCCAGCATTTT.

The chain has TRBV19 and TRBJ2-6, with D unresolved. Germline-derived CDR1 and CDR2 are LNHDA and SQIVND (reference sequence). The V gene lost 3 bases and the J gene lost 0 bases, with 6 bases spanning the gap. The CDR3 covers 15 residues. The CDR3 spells CASSMPGSGANVLTF. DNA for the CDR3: TGTGCCAGTAGTATGCCGGGCTCTGGGGCCAACGTCCTGACTTTC.

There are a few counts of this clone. The CDR3 region is CSGGSGSEAFF. CDR3 DNA: TGCAGCGGGGGTTCAGGCAGTGAAGCTTTCTTT. The gene calls are TRBV29-1 and TRBJ1-1, with no clear D. The V end was cut by 7 bases, the J end by 7 bases, with 13 bases between. The CDR3 totals 11 residues. The germline gives CDR1 SQVTM, CDR2 ANQGSEA.

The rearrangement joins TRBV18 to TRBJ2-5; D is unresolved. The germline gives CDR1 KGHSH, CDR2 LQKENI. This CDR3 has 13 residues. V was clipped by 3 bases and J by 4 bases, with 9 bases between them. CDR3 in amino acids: CASSPGSVETQYF. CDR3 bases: TGTGCCAGCTCACCTGGCTCGGTAGAGACCCAGTACTTC.

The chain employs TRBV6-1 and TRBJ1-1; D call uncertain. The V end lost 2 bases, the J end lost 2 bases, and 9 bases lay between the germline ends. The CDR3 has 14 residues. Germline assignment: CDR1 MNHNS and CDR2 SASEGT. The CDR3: CASSELLFNTEAFF. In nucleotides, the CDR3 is TGTGCCAGCAGTGAATTACTGTTTAACACTGAAGCTTTCTTT.

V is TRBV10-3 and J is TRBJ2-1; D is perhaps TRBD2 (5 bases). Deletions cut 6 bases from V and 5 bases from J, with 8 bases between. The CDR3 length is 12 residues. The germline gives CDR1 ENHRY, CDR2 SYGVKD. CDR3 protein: CAIREANNEQFF. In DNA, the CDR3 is TGTGCCATCAGGGAGGCCAACAATGAGCAGTTCTTC.

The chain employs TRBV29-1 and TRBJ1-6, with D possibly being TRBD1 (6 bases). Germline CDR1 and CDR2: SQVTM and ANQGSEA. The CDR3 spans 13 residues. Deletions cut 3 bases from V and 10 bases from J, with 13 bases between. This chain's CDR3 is CSVEGGRRSPLHF. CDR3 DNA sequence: TGCAGCGTTGAGGGGGGGCGAAGGTCACCCCTCCACTTT. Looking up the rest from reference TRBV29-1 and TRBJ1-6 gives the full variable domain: SAVISQKPSRDICQRGTSLTIQCQVDSQVTMMFWYRQQPGQSLTLIATANQGSEATYESGFVIDKFPISRPNLTFSTLTVSNMSPEDSSIYLCSVEGGRRSPLHFGNGTRLTVT.

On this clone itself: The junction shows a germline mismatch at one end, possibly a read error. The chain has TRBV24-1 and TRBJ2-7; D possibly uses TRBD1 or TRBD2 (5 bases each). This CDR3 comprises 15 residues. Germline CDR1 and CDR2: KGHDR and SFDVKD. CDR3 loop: CATSDTRDQSSEQYF. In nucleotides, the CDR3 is TGTGCCACCAGTGATACCCGGGACCAATCCTCCGAGCAGTACTTC.

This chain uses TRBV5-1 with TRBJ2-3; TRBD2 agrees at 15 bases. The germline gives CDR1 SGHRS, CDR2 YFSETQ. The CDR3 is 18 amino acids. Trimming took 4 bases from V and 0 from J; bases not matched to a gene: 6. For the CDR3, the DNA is TGCGCCAGCAGCGGGGGACTAGCGGGAGGTTTAAGCACAGATACGCAGTATTTT. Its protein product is CASSGGLAGGLSTDTQYF.

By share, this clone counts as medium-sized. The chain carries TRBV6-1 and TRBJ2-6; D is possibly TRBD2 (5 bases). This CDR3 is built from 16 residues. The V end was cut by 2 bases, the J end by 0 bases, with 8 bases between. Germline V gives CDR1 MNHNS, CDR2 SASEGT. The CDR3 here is CASSELSGSGANVLTF. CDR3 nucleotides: TGTGCCAGCAGTGAATTAAGCGGCTCTGGGGCCAACGTCCTGACTTTC.

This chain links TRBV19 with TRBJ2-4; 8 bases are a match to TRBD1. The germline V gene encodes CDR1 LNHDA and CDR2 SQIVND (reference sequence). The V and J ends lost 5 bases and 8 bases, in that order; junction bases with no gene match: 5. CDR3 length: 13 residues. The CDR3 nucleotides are TGTGCCAGTAGTCAGACAGGGGCGGACATTCAGTACTTC. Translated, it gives CASSQTGADIQYF. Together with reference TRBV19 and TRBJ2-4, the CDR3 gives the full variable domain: DGGITQSPKYLFRKEGQNVTLSCEQNLNHDAMYWYRQDPGQGLRLIYYSQIVNDFQKGDIAEGYSVSREKKESFPLTVTSAQKNPTAFYLCASSQTGADIQYFGAGTRLSVL.

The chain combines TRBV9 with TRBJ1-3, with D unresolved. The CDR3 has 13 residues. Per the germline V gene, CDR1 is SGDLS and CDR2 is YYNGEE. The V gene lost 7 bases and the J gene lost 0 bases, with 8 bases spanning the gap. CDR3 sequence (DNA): TGTGCCAGCCGGGGTAACTCTGGAAACACCATATATTTT. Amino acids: CASRGNSGNTIYF.

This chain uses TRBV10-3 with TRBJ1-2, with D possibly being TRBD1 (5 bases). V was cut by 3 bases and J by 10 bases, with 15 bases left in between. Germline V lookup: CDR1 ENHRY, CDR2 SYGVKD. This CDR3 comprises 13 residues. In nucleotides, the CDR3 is TGTGCCATCAGTGACAGGGTTCCCAGGGTCTACACCTTC. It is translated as CAISDRVPRVYTF.